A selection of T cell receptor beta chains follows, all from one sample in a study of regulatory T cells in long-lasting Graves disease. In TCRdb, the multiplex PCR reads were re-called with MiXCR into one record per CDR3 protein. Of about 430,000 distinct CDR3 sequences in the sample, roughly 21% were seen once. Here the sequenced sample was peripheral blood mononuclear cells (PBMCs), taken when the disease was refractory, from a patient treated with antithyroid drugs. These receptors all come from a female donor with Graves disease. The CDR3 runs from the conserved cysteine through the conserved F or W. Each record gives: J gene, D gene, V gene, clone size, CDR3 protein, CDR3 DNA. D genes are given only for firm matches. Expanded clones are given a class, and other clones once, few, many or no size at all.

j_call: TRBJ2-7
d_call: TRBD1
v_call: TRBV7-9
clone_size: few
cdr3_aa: CASSLGGTGSSYEQYF
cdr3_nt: TGTGCCAGCAGCTTAGGCGGGACAGGGAGCTCCTACGAGCAGTACTTC

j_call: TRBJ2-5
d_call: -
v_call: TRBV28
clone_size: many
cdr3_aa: CASKGSWVGETQYF
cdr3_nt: TGTGCCAGCAAGGGAAGTTGGGTAGGAGAGACCCAGTACTTC

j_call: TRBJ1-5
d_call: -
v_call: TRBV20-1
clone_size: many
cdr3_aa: CSARTEPNQPQHF
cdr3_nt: TGCAGTGCTAGAACGGAACCCAATCAGCCCCAGCATTTT

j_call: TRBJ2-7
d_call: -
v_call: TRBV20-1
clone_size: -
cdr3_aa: CSARDPSGDSYEQYF
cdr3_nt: TGCAGTGCTAGAGATCCATCAGGAGACTCCTACGAGCAGTACTTC

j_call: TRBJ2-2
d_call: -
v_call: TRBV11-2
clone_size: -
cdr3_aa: CASSDAIRGTGELFF
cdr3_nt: TGTGCCAGCAGCGACGCGATCCGGGGCACCGGGGAGCTGTTTTTT

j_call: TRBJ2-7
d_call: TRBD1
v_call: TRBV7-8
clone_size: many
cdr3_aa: CASSLKGAGEQYF
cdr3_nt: TGTGCCAGCAGCTTAAAGGGGGCTGGCGAGCAGTACTTC

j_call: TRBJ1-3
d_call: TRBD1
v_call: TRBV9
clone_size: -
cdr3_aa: CASSARQGPGNTIYF
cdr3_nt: TGTGCCAGCAGCGCACGACAGGGGCCTGGAAACACCATATATTTT

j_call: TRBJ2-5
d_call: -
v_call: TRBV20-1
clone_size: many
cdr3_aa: CSGDAGGETQYF
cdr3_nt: TGCAGTGGGGACGCGGGCGGGGAGACCCAGTACTTC

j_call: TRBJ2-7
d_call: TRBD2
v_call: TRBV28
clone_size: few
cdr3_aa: CASSLTLSGRAKNDLGEQYF
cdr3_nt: TGTGCCAGCAGTTTGACTTTAAGCGGGAGGGCCAAGAACGATCTAGGGGAGCAGTACTTC

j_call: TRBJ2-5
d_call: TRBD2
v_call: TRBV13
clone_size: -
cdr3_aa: CASSFGTSREETQYF
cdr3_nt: TGTGCCAGCAGCTTTGGGACTAGCCGAGAAGAGACCCAGTACTTC

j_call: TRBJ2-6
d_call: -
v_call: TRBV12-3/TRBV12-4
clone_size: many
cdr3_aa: CASSLGTAGANVLTF
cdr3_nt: TGTGCCAGCAGTTTAGGTACAGCTGGGGCCAACGTCCTGACTTTC

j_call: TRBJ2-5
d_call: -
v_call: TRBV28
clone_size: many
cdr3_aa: CASTPGRQETQYF
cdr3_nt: TGTGCCAGCACCCCCGGACGCCAAGAGACCCAGTACTTC

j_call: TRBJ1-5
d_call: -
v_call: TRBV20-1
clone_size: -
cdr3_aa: CSARGTTGQPQHF
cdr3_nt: TGCAGTGCTAGAGGGACCACCGGTCAGCCCCAGCATTTT

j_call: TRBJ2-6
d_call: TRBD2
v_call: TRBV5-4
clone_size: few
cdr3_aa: CASSLGLAISGANVLTF
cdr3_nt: TGTGCCAGCAGCCTGGGACTAGCGATCTCTGGGGCCAACGTCCTGACTTTC

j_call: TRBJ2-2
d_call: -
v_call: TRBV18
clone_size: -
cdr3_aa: CALGGRMNTGELFF
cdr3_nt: TGTGCTCTCGGGGGAAGAATGAACACCGGGGAGCTGTTTTTT

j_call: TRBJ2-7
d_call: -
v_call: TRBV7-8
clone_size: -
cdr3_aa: CASRTGGLDERYF
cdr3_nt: TGTGCCAGCAGGACCGGGGGTCTCGACGAGCGGTACTTC

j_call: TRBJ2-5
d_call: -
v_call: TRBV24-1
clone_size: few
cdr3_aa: CATKDTGRETQYF
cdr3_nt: TGTGCCACCAAGGATACAGGGAGGGAGACCCAGTACTTC

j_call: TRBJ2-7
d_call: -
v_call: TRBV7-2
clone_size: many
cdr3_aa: CASSLVARAKTYEQYF
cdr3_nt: TGTGCCAGCAGCTTAGTCGCGCGGGCAAAAACCTACGAGCAGTACTTC

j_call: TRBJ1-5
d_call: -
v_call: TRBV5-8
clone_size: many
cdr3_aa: CASSPRGGTAQPQHF
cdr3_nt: TGTGCCAGCAGCCCGAGGGGGGGAACCGCTCAGCCCCAGCATTTT

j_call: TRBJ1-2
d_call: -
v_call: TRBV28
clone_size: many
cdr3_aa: CASSLWYKGYGNGYTF
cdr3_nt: TGTGCCAGCAGTTTATGGTACAAAGGATATGGTAATGGCTACACCTTC

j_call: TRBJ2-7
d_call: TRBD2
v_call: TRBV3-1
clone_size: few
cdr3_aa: CASSQWTSGRATVSYEQYF
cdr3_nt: TGTGCCAGCAGCCAATGGACTAGCGGGAGGGCCACGGTTTCCTACGAGCAGTACTTC

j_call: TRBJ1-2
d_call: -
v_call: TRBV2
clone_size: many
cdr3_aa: CASSEGSVDYSNYGYTF
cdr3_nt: TGTGCCAGCAGTGAAGGGTCGGTCGATTACTCTAACTATGGCTACACCTTC

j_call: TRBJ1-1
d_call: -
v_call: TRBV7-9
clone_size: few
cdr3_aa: CASRPWDMNTEAFF
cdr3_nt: TGTGCCAGCAGACCCTGGGACATGAACACTGAAGCTTTCTTT

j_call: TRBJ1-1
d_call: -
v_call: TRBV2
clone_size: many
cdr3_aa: CASTLIGMNTEAFF
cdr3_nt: TGTGCCAGCACCCTGATCGGCATGAACACTGAAGCTTTCTTT